This T cell receptor beta chain came from a study of cytomegalovirus exposure and HLA in healthy donors. Study at large: It was reported in a later analysis that the same platform had been used for the 100 to 150 validation repertoires as for the 666 first-cohort repertoires.

A note on this clone: Its antigen is still unknown.

Study-wide results and caveats: The authors listed some 150 TCR beta chains as cytomegalovirus-associated. Most TCR sequences were rare, but some public TCRs occurred in many donors.

The germline CDR1 and CDR2 sequences are SGHRS and YFSETQ. This CDR3 is 14 amino acids long. V was shortened by 2 bases and J by 2 bases, with 9 bases between the two germline ends. This table comes from immunoSEQ multiplex PCR, and its TCRdb copy is limited to in-frame clones, with some not included. Altogether some 130,000 clones are present, 89% being singletons, with the ten largest covering roughly 1.2%. Sequenced sample: PBMCs. This sequence joins TRBV5-1 and TRBJ2-3; the D gene is possibly TRBD2 (5 bases). This clonotype originated in a woman aged 18-29 years in good health and CMV-seronegative. The CDR3, as DNA: TGCGCCAGCAGCTTTGAACTAGACACAGATACGCAGTATTTT. Protein: CASSFELDTDTQYF.